The 21 T cell receptor beta chains below come from one sample, sequenced in a study of radiotherapy plus CTLA-4 blockade in lung cancer. The data were produced by immunoSEQ multiplex PCR, yet TCRdb's version contains in-frame clones alone and is incomplete. The repertoire includes tens of thousands of clones, around four fifths of them detected once, and 0.82% sits in the top ten. Sequencing was performed on peripheral blood, taken from a patient treated with radiotherapy plus ipilimumab. Receptors originate from a human donor with non-small cell lung cancer who had stable disease on radiotherapy plus ipilimumab.

The V and J genes are TRBV25-1 and TRBJ2-6, with 10 bases identical to TRBD1. CDR1 is MGHDK, CDR2 SYGVNS, per germline. The CDR3 has 17 residues. V was clipped by 5 bases and J by 2 bases; unmatched bases: 6. CDR3 nucleotide sequence: TGTGCCAGCAGTAGAGTGACAGGGGGCGCTGGGGCCAACGTCCTGACTTTC. Translated, it gives CASSRVTGGAGANVLTF.

This chain joins TRBV11-1 and TRBJ1-6; no definite D call. V was clipped by 2 bases and J by 10 bases, with 9 bases between them. The germline V gene encodes CDR1 SGHAT and CDR2 FQDESV (reference sequence). CDR3 size: 13 residues. CDR3 bases: TGTGCCAGCAGCTTAACGGAACAATCACCCCTCCACTTT. Encoded protein: CASSLTEQSPLHF.

The chain is built from TRBV2 and TRBJ1-5; 9 bases map to TRBD1. The CDR3 has 15 amino acids. The V segment lost 7 bases and the J segment 4 bases; nucleotides outside the gene matches: 8. Germline lookup yields CDR1 SNHLY and CDR2 FYNNEI. The CDR3 bases are TGTGCCAGCATCCCAGACAGGGGGATAAATCAGCCCCAGCATTTT. It translates to CASIPDRGINQPQHF.

This chain connects TRBV9 to TRBJ2-6; D possibly corresponds to TRBD1 (5 bases). Trimming took off 4 bases at V and 7 bases at J, with 9 bases between the two ends. The CDR3 extends over 13 amino acids. From germline, CDR1 is SGDLS and CDR2 YYNGEE. This CDR3 reads CASSLQEANVLTF. In DNA form, the CDR3 reads TGTGCCAGCAGCTTACAGGAAGCCAACGTCCTGACTTTC.

This clone has a handful of counts. The chain couples TRBV30 to TRBJ1-4; D not certain. The length of the CDR3 is 13 residues. Germline CDR1 is GTSNPN and CDR2 is SVGIG (reference sequence). Between the trimmed V and J ends, which lost 2 bases and 4 bases, there was a span of 8 bases. CDR3 region: CAWSNRDNEKLFF. In nucleotides, the CDR3 is TGTGCCTGGAGTAATAGGGATAATGAAAAACTGTTTTTT.

Here the CDR3 reads CASSSWTFTRTGELFF. CDR3 coding DNA: TGTGCCAGCAGCTCTTGGACGTTTACTAGAACCGGGGAGCTGTTTTTT. This chain joins TRBV7-2 and TRBJ2-2; the D gene is possibly TRBD2 (5 bases). This CDR3 has 16 amino acids. V gave up 4 bases and J gave up 5 bases, with 17 bases separating them. Per germline, CDR1 SGHTA and CDR2 FQGNSA.

The chain is built from TRBV9 and TRBJ1-4; D perhaps matches TRBD1 (6 bases). The CDR3 is made up of 14 amino acids. V lost 3 bases, J lost 3 bases, and 9 bases lay in between. The V gene's germline CDR1 is SGDLS and CDR2 YYNGEE. The CDR3 loop reads CASSETGANEKLFF. DNA for the CDR3: TGTGCCAGCAGCGAGACAGGTGCTAATGAAAAACTGTTTTTT.

This clone was counted a few times. The rearrangement joins TRBV6-6 to TRBJ2-7; 7 bases fit TRBD1. The CDR3 is 14 residues long. Trimming at V came to 2 bases and at J to 2 bases, leaving 3 bases not matched to a gene. The germline CDR1 and CDR2 sequences are MNHNY and SVGAGI (reference sequence). This chain's CDR3 is CASSYIGTAYEQYF. CDR3 nucleotides: TGTGCCAGCAGTTACATAGGGACAGCCTACGAGCAGTACTTC.

This clone appeared a single time. The chain couples TRBV6-6 to TRBJ2-3, with TRBD2 matching over 8 bases. Germline values: CDR1 MNHNY, CDR2 SVGAGI (reference sequence). CDR3 length equals 15 residues. Trimming cost V 7 bases and J 2 bases; bases outside gene matches: 8. CDR3 sequence: CASTPGGTTTDTQYF. The CDR3 DNA reads TGTGCCAGCACCCCGGGGGGGACGACCACAGATACGCAGTATTTT.

This clone was recorded a few times. The chain combines TRBV5-1 with TRBJ1-6, with D tentatively TRBD1 (6 bases). V lost 0 bases and J lost 6, with 10 bases in between. Germline CDR1 reads SGHRS; CDR2 reads YFSETQ. CDR3 length equals 15 residues. The CDR3 region has the DNA TGCGCCAGCAGCTTGGAACACAGGGCTAATTCACCCCTCCACTTT. The encoded protein is CASSLEHRANSPLHF. The complete variable domain, with remaining parts taken from reference TRBV5-1 and TRBJ1-6, reads KAGVTQTPRYLIKTRGQQVTLSCSPISGHRSVSWYQQTPGQGLQFLFEYFSETQRNKGNFPGRFSGRQFSNSRSEMNVSTLELGDSALYLCASSLEHRANSPLHFGNGTRLTVT.

The chain employs TRBV10-1 and TRBJ2-5; no firm D call. V shed 5 bases and J shed 5 bases, with 21 bases lying between them. The length of the CDR3 is 16 residues. The germline V gene encodes CDR1 WNHNN and CDR2 SYGVQD (reference sequence). The CDR3 spells CASSPNVPPNWETQYF. The CDR3 region has the DNA TGCGCCAGCAGTCCCAACGTGCCTCCGAATTGGGAGACCCAGTACTTC.

The chain links TRBV5-4 to TRBJ1-1; TRBD1 agrees at 10 bases. Trimming removed 5 bases from V and 4 bases from J; junction bases left unmatched: 5. There are 14 residues in the CDR3. The germline gives CDR1 SGHNT, CDR2 YYREEE (reference sequence). The CDR3 region is CASRTGGAGTEAFF. CDR3 DNA sequence: TGTGCCAGCAGGACAGGGGGCGCAGGCACTGAAGCTTTCTTT.

The rearrangement joins TRBV9 to TRBJ1-1; D is possibly TRBD1 (6 bases). The CDR3 loop spans 13 amino acids. Trimming took off 2 bases at V and 11 bases at J, with 16 bases between the two ends. The germline CDR1 and CDR2 sequences are SGDLS and YYNGEE. This chain's CDR3 is CASSVDAHREAFF. CDR3 coding DNA: TGTGCCAGCAGCGTTGATGCACACAGGGAGGCTTTCTTT.

The sample holds one count of this clone. The rearrangement uses TRBV23-1 and TRBJ2-2; TRBD2 matches 8 bases. TRBV23-1 is flagged as an ORF with uncertain function. This CDR3 is built from 17 residues. Germline trimming cut 4 bases from V and 7 bases from J; bases unmatched to any gene: 14. DNA for the CDR3: TGCGCCAGCAGTCGAGAGCGGGAGCTCTCCCGGGGCGGGGAGCTGTTTTTT. Its protein is CASSRERELSRGGELFF.

The rearrangement joins TRBV28 to TRBJ1-2, with D possibly matching TRBD1 (5 bases). CDR1 is MDHEN, CDR2 SYDVKM, per germline. The CDR3 covers 13 residues. The V end was cut by 7 bases, the J end by 8 bases, with 17 bases between. The CDR3: CASTWARGAGYTF. The CDR3 DNA follows: TGTGCCAGCACCTGGGCGAGGGGCGCAGGCTACACCTTC.

This chain connects TRBV10-3 to TRBJ1-1, with TRBD1 matching over 10 bases. The V gene's germline CDR1 is ENHRY and CDR2 SYGVKD. V was clipped by 8 bases and J by 0 bases; unmatched bases: 3. CDR3 length: 14 residues. The DNA for the CDR3 is TGTGCCATCCGGGACAGGGGAATGAACACTGAAGCTTTCTTT. Protein: CAIRDRGMNTEAFF.

The genes are TRBV19 and TRBJ2-4; 7 positions agree with TRBD2. This CDR3 region has 16 residues. The germline CDR1 and CDR2 sequences are LNHDA and SQIVND (reference sequence). The trim removed 5 bases at V and 1 base at J, leaving 8 bases unmatched. For the CDR3, the DNA is TGTGCCAGTAGTTCAGTGGGAGCGGGGGCCAAAAACATTCAGTACTTC. Its translation: CASSSVGAGAKNIQYF.

The chain links TRBV7-8 to TRBJ1-6; D gene ambiguous. The CDR3 is 16 residues long. V shed 4 bases and J shed 0 bases, with 10 bases lying between them. The germline gives CDR1 SGHVS, CDR2 FQNEAQ. The CDR3 DNA follows: TGTGCCAGCAGCTCAGAAGTGATCTCCTATAATTCACCCCTCCACTTT. It yields the protein CASSSEVISYNSPLHF.

V usage is TRBV5-5 and J usage is TRBJ2-7; weak D call: TRBD1 (6 bases). The germline gives CDR1 SGHKS, CDR2 YYEKEE (reference sequence). The CDR3 sequence is 15 residues long. The V gene lost 4 bases and the J gene lost 2 bases, with 16 bases spanning the gap. In nucleotides, the CDR3 is TGTGCCAGCAGCCTAGGGACACTAGGCCCCTACGAGCAGTACTTC. Translated, it gives CASSLGTLGPYEQYF. Looking up the rest from reference TRBV5-5 and TRBJ2-7 gives the full variable domain: DAGVTQSPTHLIKTRGQQVTLRCSPISGHKSVSWYQQVLGQGPQFIFQYYEKEERGRGNFPDRFSARQFPNYSSELNVNALLLGDSALYLCASSLGTLGPYEQYFGPGTRLTVT.

In nucleotides, the CDR3 is TGCGCCAGCAGCAGCGCCGGGGCGTACAATGAGCAGTTCTTC. This sequence encodes CASSSAGAYNEQFF. The chain joins TRBV5-1 to TRBJ2-1; D may be TRBD1 or TRBD2 (5 bases each). V lost 4 bases and J lost 4, with 12 bases in between. Looked up from germline, CDR1 is SGHRS and CDR2 is YFSETQ. The CDR3 consists of 14 residues.

There are a few counts of this clone. The CDR3 reads CASSWLQGGENIQYF. The DNA for the CDR3 is TGTGCCAGCAGCTGGCTACAGGGGGGCGAAAACATTCAGTACTTC. This chain uses TRBV11-2 with TRBJ2-4; 8 nucleotides line up with TRBD1. The trim removed 4 bases at V and 5 bases at J, leaving 7 bases unmatched. CDR1 and CDR2 from the germline V gene are SGHAT and FQNNGV. This CDR3 has 15 residues.